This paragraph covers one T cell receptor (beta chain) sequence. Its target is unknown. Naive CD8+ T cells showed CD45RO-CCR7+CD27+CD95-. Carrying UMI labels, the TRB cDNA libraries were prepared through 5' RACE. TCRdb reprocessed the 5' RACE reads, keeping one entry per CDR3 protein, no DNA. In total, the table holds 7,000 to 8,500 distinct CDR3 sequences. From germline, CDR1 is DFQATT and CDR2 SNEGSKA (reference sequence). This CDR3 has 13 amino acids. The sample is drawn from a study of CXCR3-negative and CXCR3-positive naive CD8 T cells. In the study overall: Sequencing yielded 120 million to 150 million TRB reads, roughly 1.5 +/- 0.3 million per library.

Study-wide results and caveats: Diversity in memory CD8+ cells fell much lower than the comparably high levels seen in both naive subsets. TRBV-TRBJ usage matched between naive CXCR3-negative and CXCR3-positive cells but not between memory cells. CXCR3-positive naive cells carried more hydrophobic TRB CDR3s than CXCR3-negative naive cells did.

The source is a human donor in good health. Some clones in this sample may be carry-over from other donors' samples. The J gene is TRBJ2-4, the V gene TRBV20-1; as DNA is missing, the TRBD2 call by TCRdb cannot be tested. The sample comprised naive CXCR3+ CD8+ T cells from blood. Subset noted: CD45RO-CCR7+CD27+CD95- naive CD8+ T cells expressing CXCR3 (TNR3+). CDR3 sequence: CSAELEGLNIQYF.